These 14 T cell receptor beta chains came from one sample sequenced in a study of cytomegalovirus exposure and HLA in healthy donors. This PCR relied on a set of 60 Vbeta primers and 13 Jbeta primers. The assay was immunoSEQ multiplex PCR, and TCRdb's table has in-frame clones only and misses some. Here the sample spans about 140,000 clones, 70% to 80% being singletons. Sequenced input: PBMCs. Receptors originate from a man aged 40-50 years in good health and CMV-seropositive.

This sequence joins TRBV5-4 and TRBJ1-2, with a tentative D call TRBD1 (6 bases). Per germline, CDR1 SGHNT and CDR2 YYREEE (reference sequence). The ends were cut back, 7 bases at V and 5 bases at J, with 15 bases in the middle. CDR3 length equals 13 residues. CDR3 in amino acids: CASSTHRVYGYTF. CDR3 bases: TGTGCCAGCTCCACCCACAGGGTGTATGGCTACACCTTC.

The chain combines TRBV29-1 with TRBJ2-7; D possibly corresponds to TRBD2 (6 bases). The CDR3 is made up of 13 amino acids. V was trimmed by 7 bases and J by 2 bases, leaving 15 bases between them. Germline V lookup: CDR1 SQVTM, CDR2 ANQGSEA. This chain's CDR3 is CSAIRGFTYEQYF. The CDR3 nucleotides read TGCAGCGCGATACGGGGGTTTACCTACGAGCAGTACTTC.

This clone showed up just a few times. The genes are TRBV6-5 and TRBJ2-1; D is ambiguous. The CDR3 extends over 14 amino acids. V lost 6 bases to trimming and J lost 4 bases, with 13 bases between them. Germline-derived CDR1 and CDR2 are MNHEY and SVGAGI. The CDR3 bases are TGTGCCAGCAGCCCAGGAAATCAGTACAATGAGCAGTTCTTC. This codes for CASSPGNQYNEQFF.

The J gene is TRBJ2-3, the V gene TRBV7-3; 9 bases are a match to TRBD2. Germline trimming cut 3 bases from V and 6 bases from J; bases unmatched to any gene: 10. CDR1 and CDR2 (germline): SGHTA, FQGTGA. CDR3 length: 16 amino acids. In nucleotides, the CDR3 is TGTGCCAGCAGCTTGGGACTAGCCTTTAAGGGGGATACGCAGTATTTT. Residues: CASSLGLAFKGDTQYF. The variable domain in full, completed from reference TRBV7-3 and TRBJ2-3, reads GAGVSQTPSNKVTEKGKYVELRCDPISGHTALYWYRQSLGQGPEFLIYFQGTGAADDSGLPNDRFFAVRPEGSVSTLKIQRTERGDSAVYLCASSLGLAFKGDTQYFGPGTRLTVL.

The CDR3 region is CASSSEAAAGELFF. CDR3 DNA: TGTGCCAGCAGCAGTGAAGCCGCGGCCGGGGAGCTGTTTTTT. The chain combines TRBV5-4 with TRBJ2-2; no reliable D call. V was pared by 4 bases and J by 6 bases, with 13 bases between. This CDR3 contains 14 residues. Germline V gene data show CDR1 as SGHNT and CDR2 as YYREEE (reference sequence).

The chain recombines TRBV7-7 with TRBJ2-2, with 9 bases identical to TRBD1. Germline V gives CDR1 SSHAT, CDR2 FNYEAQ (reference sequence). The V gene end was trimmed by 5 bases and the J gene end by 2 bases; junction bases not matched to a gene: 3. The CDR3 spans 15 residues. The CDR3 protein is CASSLDRGNTGELFF. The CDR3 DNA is TGTGCCAGCAGCCTGGACAGGGGAAACACCGGGGAGCTGTTTTTT.

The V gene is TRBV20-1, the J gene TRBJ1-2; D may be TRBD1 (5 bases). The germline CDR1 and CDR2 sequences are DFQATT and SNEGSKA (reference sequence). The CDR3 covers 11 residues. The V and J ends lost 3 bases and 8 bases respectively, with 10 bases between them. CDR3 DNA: TGCAGTGCTAGTAGTAGGGGCGGCTACACCTTC. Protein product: CSASSRGGYTF.

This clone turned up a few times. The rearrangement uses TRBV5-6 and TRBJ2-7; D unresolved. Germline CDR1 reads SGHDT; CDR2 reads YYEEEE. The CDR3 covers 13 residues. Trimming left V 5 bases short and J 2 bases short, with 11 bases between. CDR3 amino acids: CASSLFSAYEQYF. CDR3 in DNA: TGTGCCAGCAGTCTTTTTTCTGCCTACGAGCAGTACTTC.

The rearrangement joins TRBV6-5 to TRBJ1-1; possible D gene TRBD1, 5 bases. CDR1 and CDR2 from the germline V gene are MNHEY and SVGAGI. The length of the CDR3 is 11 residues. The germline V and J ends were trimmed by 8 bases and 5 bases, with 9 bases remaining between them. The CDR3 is CASGGVTEAFF. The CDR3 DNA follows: TGTGCCAGCGGAGGGGTTACTGAAGCTTTCTTT.

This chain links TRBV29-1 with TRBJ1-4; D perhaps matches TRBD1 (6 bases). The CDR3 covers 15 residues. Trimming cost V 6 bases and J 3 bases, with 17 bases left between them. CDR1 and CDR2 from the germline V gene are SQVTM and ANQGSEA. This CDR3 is CSVGPSPGANEKLFF. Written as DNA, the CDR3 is TGCAGCGTCGGACCCAGTCCAGGGGCTAATGAAAAACTGTTTTTT.

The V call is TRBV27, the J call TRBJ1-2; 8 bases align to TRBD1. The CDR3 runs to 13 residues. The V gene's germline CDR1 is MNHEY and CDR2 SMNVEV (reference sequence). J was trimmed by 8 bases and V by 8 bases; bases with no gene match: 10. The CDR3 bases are TGTGCCAGCGGACTCAAACAGGGGGTAGGCTACACCTTC. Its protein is CASGLKQGVGYTF.

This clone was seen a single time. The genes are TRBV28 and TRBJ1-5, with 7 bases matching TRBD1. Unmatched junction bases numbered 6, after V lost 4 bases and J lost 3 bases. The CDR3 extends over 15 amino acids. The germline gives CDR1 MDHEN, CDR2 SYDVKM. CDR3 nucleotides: TGTGCCAGCAGTTACCTGACAGGGATCAATCAGCCCCAGCATTTT. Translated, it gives CASSYLTGINQPQHF. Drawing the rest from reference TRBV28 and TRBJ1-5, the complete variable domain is DVKVTQSSRYLVKRTGEKVFLECVQDMDHENMFWYRQDPGLGLRLIYFSYDVKMKEKGDIPEGYSVSREKKERFSLILESASTNQTSMYLCASSYLTGINQPQHFGDGTRLSIL.

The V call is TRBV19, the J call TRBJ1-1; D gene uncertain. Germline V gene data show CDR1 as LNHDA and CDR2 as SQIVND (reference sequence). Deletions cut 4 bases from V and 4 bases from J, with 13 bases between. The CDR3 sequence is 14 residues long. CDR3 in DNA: TGTGCCAGTAGTACAGAAGAGGGATCCACTGAAGCTTTCTTT. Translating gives CASSTEEGSTEAFF. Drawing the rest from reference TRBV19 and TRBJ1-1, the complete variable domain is DGGITQSPKYLFRKEGQNVTLSCEQNLNHDAMYWYRQDPGQGLRLIYYSQIVNDFQKGDIAEGYSVSREKKESFPLTVTSAQKNPTAFYLCASSTEEGSTEAFFGQGTRLTVV.

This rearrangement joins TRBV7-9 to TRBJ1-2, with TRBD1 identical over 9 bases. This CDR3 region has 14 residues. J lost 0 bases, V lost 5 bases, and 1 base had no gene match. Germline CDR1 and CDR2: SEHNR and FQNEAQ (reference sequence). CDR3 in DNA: TGTGCCAGCAGCGGGGACAGGGCTAACTATGGCTACACCTTC. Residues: CASSGDRANYGYTF. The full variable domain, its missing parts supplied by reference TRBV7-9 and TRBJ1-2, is DTGVSQNPRHKITKRGQNVTFRCDPISEHNRLYWYRQTLGQGPEFLTYFQNEAQLEKSRLLSDRFSAERPKGSFSTLEIQRTEQGDSAMYLCASSGDRANYGYTFGSGTRLTVV.